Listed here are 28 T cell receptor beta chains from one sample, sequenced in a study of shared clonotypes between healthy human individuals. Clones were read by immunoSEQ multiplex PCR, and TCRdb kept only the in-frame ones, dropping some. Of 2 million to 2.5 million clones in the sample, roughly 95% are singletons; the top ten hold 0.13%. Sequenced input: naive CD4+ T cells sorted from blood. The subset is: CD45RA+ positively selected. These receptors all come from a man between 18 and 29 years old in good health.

The DNA for the CDR3 is TGTGCCAGCAGCTTAGTAGACGGTGGCTACACCTTC. Translating it yields CASSLVDGGYTF. The gene calls are TRBV7-9 and TRBJ1-2; no clear D. Per germline, CDR1 SEHNR and CDR2 FQNEAQ (reference sequence). The CDR3 spans 12 residues. Deletions cut 1 base from V and 7 bases from J, with 7 bases between.

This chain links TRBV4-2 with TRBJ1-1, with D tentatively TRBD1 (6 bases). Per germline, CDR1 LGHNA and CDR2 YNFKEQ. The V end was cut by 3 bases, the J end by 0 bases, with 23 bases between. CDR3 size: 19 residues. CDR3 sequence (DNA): TGTGCCAGCAGCCACCGAAAGCAGATACAGGGATCCATGAACACTGAAGCTTTCTTT. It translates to CASSHRKQIQGSMNTEAFF.

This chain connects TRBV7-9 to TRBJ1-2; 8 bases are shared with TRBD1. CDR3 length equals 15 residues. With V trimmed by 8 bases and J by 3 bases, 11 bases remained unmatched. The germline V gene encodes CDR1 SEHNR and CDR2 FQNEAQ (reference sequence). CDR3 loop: CASGRPTGQDYGYTF. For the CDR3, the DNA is TGTGCCAGCGGGCGACCTACGGGACAGGACTATGGCTACACCTTC.

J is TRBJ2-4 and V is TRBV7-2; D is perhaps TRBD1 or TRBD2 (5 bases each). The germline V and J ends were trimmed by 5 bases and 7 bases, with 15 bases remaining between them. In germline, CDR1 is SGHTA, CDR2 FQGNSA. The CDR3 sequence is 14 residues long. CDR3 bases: TGTGCCAGCAGCCATGGGGGAAGTAGTAACATTCAGTACTTC. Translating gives CASSHGGSSNIQYF.

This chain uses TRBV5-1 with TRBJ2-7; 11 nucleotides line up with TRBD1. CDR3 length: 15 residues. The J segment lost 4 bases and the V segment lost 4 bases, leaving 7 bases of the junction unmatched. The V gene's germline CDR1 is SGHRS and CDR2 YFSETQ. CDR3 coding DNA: TGCGCCAGCAGCAAAGGGACAGGGGGTGAGTACGAGCAGTACTTC. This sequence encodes CASSKGTGGEYEQYF.

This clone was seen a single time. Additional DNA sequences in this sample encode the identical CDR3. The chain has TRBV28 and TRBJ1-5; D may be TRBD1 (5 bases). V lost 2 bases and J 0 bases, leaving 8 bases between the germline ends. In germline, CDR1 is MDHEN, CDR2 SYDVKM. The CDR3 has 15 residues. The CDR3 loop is CASSLRGYSNQPQHF. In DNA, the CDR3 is TGTGCCAGCAGTTTACGGGGCTATAGCAATCAGCCCCAGCATTTT.

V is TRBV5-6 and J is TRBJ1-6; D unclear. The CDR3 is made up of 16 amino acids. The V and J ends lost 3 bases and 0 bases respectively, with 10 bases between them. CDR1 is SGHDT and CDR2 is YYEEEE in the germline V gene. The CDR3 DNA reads TGTGCCAGCAGCTCGCGACTGAGCTCCTATAATTCACCCCTCCACTTT. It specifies CASSSRLSSYNSPLHF.

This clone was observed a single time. This chain's CDR3 is CASSKRELTGELFF. The CDR3 DNA reads as TGTGCCAGCAGTAAGCGGGAACTCACCGGGGAGCTGTTTTTT. The genes are TRBV2 and TRBJ2-2; 7 bases align to TRBD2. CDR3 length: 14 amino acids. Germline loops: CDR1 SNHLY, CDR2 FYNNEI. J was trimmed by 4 bases and V by 5 bases; bases with no gene match: 4.

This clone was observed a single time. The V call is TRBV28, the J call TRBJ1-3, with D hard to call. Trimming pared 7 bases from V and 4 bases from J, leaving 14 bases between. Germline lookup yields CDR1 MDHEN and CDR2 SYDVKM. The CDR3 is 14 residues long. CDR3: CASTPVSTGNTIYF. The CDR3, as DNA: TGTGCCAGCACTCCGGTCTCTACGGGAAACACCATATATTTT.

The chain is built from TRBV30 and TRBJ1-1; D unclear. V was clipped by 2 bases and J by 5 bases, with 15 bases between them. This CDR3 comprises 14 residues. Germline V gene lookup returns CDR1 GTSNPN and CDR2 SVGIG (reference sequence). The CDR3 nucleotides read TGTGCCTGGAGTACTAACCCGTTAAGGACTGAAGCTTTCTTT. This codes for CAWSTNPLRTEAFF.

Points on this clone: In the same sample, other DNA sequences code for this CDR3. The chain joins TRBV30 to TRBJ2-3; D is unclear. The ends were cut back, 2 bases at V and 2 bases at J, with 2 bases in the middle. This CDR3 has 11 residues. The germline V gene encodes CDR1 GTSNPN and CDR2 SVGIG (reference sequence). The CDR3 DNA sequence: TGTGCCTGGAGTATCACAGATACGCAGTATTTT. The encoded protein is CAWSITDTQYF.

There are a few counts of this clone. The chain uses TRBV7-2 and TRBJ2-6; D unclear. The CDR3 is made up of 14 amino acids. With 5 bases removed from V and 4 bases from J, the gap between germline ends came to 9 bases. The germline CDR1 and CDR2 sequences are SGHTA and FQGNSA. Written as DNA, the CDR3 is TGTGCCAGCAGCCCCGCGAGAGGGGCCAACGTCCTGACTTTC. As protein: CASSPARGANVLTF.

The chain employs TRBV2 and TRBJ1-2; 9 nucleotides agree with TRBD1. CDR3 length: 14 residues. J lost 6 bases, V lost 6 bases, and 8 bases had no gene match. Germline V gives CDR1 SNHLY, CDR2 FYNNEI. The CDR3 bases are TGTGCCAGCAGCGGGGGACAGGGAGAACATGGCTACACCTTC. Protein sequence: CASSGGQGEHGYTF. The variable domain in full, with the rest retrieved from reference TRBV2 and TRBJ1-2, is EPEVTQTPSHQVTQMGQEVILRCVPISNHLYFYWYRQILGQKVEFLVSFYNNEISEKSEIFDDQFSVERPDGSNFTLKIRSTKLEDSAMYFCASSGGQGEHGYTFGSGTRLTVV.

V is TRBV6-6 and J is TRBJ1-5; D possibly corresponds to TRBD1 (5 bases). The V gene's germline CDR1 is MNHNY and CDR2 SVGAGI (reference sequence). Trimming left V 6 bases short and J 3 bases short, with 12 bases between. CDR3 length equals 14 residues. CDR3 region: CASSPGRDNQPQHF. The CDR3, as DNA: TGTGCCAGCAGCCCGGGACGGGACAATCAGCCCCAGCATTTT.

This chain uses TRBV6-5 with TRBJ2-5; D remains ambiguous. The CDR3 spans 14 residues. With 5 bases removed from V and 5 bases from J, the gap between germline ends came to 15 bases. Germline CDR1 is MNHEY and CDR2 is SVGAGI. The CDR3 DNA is TGTGCCAGCAGTAGGCCCAGGAGCAGGGAGACCCAGTACTTC. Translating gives CASSRPRSRETQYF.

The CDR3 spells CATSRPGSNYGYTF. The CDR3 nucleotides are TGTGCCACCAGCAGGCCAGGATCCAACTATGGCTACACCTTC. The chain uses TRBV15 and TRBJ1-2; the D is unclear. Germline V gene sequence: CDR1 LNHNV, CDR2 YYDKDF (reference sequence). The CDR3 has 14 residues. The V and J ends lost 3 bases and 2 bases respectively, with 10 bases between them. The variable domain in full, with the rest retrieved from reference TRBV15 and TRBJ1-2, is DAMVIQNPRYQVTQFGKPVTLSCSQTLNHNVMYWYQQKSSQAPKLLFHYYDKDFNNEADTPDNFQSRRPNTSFCFLDIRSPGLGDTAMYLCATSRPGSNYGYTFGSGTRLTVV.

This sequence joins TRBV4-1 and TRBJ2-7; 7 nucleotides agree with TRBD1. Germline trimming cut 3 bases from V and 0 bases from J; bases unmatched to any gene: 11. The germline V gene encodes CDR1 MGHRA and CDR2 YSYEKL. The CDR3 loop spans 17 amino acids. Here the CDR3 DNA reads TGCGCCAGCAGCCATCCTGATACAGGGGTCAACTCCTACGAGCAGTACTTC. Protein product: CASSHPDTGVNSYEQYF.

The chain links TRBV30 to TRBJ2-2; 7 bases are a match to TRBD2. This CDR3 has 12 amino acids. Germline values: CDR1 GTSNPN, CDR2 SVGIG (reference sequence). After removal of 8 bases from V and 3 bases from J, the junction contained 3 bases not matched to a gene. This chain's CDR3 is CASSGYTGELFF. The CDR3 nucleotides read TGTGCCAGTAGCGGGTACACCGGGGAGCTGTTTTTT.

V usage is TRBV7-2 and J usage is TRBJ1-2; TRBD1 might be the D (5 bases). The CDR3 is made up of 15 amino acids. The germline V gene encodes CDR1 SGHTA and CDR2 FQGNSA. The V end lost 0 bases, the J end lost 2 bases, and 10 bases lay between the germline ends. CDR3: CASSLAIQANYGYTF. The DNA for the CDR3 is TGTGCCAGCAGCTTAGCGATACAGGCGAACTATGGCTACACCTTC.

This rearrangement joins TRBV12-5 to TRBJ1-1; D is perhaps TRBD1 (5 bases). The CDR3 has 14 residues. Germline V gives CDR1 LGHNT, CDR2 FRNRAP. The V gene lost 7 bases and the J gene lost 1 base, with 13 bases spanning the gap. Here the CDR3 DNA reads TGTGCTAGTGTCTCCGGGACGGCGAACACTGAAGCTTTCTTT. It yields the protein CASVSGTANTEAFF.

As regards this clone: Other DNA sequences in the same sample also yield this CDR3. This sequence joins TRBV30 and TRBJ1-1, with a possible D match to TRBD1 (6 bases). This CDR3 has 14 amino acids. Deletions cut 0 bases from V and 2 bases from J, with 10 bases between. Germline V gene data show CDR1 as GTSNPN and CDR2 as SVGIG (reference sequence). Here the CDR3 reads CAWSVLRGNTEAFF. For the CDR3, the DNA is TGTGCCTGGAGTGTACTCAGGGGAAACACTGAAGCTTTCTTT.

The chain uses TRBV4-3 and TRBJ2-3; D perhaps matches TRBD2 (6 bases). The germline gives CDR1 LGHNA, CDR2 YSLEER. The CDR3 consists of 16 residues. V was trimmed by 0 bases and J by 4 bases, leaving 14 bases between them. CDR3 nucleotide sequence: TGCGCCAGCAGCCAAGATTGGCGGGATCCCCCAGATACGCAGTATTTT. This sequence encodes CASSQDWRDPPDTQYF.

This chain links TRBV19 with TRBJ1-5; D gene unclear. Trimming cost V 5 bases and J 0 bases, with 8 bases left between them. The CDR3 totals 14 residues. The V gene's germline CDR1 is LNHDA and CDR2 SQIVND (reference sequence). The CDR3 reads CASSQTHSNQPQHF. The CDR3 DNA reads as TGTGCCAGTAGTCAAACTCATAGCAATCAGCCCCAGCATTTT.

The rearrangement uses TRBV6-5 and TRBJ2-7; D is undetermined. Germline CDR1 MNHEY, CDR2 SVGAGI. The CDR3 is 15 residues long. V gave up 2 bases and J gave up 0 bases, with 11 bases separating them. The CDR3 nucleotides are TGTGCCAGCAGTTACGATGGTGTGAGCTCCTACGAGCAGTACTTC. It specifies CASSYDGVSSYEQYF.

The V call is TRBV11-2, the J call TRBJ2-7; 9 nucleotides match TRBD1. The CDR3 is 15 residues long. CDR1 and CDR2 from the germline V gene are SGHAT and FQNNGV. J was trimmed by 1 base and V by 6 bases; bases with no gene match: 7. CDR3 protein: CASRSGQGISYEQYF. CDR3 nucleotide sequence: TGTGCCAGCAGGTCCGGACAGGGGATTTCCTACGAGCAGTACTTC.

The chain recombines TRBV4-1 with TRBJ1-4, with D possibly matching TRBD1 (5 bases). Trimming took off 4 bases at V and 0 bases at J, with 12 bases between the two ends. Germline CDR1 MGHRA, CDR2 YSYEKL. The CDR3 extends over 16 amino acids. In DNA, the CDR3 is TGCGCCAGCAGCCGAGGTGGGGCGGCAACTAATGAAAAACTGTTTTTT. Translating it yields CASSRGGAATNEKLFF.

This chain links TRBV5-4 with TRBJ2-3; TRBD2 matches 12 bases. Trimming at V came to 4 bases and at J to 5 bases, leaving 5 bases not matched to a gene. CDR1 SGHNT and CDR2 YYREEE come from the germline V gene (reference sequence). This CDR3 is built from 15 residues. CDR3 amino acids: CASSPGLAGLDTQYF. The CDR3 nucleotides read TGTGCCAGCAGCCCCGGACTAGCGGGGCTAGATACGCAGTATTTT.

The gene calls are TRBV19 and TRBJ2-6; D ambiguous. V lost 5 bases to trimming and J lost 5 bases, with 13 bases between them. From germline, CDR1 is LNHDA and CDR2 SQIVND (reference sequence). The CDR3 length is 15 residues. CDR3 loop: CASSASIGWANVLTF. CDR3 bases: TGTGCCAGTAGTGCAAGCATTGGATGGGCCAACGTCCTGACTTTC.